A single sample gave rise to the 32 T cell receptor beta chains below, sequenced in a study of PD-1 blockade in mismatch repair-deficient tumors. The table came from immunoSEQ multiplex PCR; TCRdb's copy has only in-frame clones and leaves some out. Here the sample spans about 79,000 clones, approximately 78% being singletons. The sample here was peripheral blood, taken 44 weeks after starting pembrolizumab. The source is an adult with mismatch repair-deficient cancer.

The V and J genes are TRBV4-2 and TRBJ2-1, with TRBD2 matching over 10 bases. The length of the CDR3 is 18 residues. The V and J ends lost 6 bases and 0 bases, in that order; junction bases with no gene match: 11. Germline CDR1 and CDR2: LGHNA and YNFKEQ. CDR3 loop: CASSRTVSSGSSYNEQFF. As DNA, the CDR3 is TGTGCCAGCAGTCGGACAGTCTCTAGCGGGAGCTCCTACAATGAGCAGTTCTTC.

The CDR3, as DNA: TGTGCCAGCAGCCCAGGACTCCCGCAGGATGAGCAGTTCTTC. It is translated as CASSPGLPQDEQFF. The chain links TRBV7-9 to TRBJ2-1; D perhaps matches TRBD2 (5 bases). The V end lost 5 bases, the J end lost 8 bases, and 16 bases lay between the germline ends. CDR1 is SEHNR, CDR2 FQNEAQ, per germline (reference sequence). The CDR3 contains 14 residues.

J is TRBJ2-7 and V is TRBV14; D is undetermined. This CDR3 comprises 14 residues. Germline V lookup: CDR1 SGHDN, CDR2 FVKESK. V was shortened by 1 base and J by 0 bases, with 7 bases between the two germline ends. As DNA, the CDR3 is TGTGCCAGCAGCCAAGTTGCAGGCTCCTACGAGCAGTACTTC. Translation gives CASSQVAGSYEQYF. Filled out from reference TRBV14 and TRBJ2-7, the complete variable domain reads EAGVTQFPSHSVIEKGQTVTLRCDPISGHDNLYWYRRVMGKEIKFLLHFVKESKQDESGMPNNRFLAERTGGTYSTLKVQPAELEDSGVYFCASSQVAGSYEQYFGPGTRLTVT.

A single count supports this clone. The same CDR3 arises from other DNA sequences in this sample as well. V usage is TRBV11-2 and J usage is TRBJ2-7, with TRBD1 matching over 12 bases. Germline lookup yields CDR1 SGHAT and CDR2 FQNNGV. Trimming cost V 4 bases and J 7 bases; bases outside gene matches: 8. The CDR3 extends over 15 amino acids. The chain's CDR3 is CASSSRDRGRWEQYF. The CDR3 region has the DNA TGTGCCAGCAGCTCCCGGGACAGGGGGCGGTGGGAGCAGTACTTC.

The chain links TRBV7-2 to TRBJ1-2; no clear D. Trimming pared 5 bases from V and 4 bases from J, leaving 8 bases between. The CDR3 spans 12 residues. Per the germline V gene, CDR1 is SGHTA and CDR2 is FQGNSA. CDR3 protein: CASSTSGYGYTF. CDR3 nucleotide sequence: TGTGCCAGCAGCACCTCAGGCTATGGCTACACCTTC.

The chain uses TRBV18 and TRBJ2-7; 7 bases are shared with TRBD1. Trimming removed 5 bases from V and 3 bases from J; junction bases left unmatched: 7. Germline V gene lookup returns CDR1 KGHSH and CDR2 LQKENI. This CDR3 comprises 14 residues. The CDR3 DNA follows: TGTGCCAGCTCATCGGCAGGGGGAGACTACGAGCAGTACTTC. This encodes CASSSAGGDYEQYF.

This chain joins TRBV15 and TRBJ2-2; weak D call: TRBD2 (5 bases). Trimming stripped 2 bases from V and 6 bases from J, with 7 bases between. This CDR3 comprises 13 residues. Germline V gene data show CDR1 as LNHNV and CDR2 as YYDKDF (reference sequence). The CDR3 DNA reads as TGTGCCACCAGCAGAATTAGCGCCGGGGAGCTGTTTTTT. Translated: CATSRISAGELFF.

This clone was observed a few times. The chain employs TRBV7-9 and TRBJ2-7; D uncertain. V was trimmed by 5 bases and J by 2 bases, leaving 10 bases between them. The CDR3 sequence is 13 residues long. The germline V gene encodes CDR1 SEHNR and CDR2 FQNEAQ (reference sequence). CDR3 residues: CASSPDKPYEQYF. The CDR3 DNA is TGTGCCAGCAGCCCAGACAAACCCTACGAGCAGTACTTC.

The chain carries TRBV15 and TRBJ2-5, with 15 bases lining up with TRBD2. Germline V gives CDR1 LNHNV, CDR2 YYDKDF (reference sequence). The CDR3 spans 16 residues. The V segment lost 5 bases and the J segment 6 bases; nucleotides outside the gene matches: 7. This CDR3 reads CATSGPGTSGRKTQYF. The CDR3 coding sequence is TGTGCCACCAGCGGGCCGGGGACTAGCGGGAGGAAGACCCAGTACTTC.

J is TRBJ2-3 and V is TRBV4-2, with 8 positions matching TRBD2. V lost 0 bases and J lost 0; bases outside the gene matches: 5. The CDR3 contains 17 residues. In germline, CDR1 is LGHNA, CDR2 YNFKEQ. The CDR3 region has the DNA TGTGCCAGCAGCCAAGATCAGCAGCGGGGGAGCACAGATACGCAGTATTTT. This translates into CASSQDQQRGSTDTQYF.

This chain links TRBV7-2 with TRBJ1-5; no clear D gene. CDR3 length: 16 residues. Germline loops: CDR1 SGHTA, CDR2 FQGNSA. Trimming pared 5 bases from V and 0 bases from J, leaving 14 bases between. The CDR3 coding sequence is TGTGCCAGCAGCCTCCAGGCCCCTTATAGCAATCAGCCCCAGCATTTT. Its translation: CASSLQAPYSNQPQHF.

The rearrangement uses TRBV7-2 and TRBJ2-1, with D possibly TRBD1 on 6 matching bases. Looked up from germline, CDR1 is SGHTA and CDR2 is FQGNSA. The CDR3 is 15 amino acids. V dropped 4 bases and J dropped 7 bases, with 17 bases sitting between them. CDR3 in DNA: TGTGCCAGCAGCTCCGGTCGGGTTAGGGGGAATGAGCAGTTCTTC. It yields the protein CASSSGRVRGNEQFF.

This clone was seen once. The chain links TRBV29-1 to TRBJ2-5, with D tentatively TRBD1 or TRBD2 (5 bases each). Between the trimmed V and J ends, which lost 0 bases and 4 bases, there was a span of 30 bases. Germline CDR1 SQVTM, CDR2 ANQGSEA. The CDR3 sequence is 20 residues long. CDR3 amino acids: CSVEDRWATGRTDEGETQYF. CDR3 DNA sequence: TGCAGCGTTGAAGATAGGTGGGCCACGGGGCGGACCGATGAGGGAGAGACCCAGTACTTC.

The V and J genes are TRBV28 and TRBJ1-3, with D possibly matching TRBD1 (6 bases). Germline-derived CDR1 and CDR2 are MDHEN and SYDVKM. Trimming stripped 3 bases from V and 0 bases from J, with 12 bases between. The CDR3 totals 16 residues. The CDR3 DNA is TGTGCCAGCAGTTTTGCACGACAGGCCTCTGGAAACACCATATATTTT. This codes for CASSFARQASGNTIYF. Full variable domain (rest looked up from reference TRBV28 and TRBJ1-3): DVKVTQSSRYLVKRTGEKVFLECVQDMDHENMFWYRQDPGLGLRLIYFSYDVKMKEKGDIPEGYSVSREKKERFSLILESASTNQTSMYLCASSFARQASGNTIYFGEGSWLTVV.

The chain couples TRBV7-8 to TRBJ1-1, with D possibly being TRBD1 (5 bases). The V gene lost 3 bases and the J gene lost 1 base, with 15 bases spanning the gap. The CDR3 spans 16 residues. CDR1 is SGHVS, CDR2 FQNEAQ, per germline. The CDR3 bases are TGTGCCAGCAGCTTGAGGGATAGGGGTTCGAACACTGAAGCTTTCTTT. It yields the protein CASSLRDRGSNTEAFF. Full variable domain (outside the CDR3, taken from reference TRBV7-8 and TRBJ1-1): GAGVSQSPRYKVAKRGQDVALRCDPISGHVSLFWYQQALGQGPEFLTYFQNEAQLDKSGLPSDRFFAERPEGSVSTLKIQRTQQEDSAVYLCASSLRDRGSNTEAFFGQGTRLTVV.

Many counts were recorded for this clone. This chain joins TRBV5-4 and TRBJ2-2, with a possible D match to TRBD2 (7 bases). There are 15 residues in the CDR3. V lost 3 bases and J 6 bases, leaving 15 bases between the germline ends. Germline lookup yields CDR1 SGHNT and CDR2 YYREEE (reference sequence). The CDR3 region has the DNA TGTGCCAGCAGCTCCGTGGGGGGGCCCCCCGGGGAGCTGTTTTTT. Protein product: CASSSVGGPPGELFF.

The CDR3 reads CSVEDRRWGYTF. In DNA form, the CDR3 reads TGCAGCGTTGAAGATCGGCGGTGGGGCTACACCTTC. The chain joins TRBV29-1 to TRBJ1-2; D uncertain. The CDR3 length is 12 residues. Germline CDR1 SQVTM, CDR2 ANQGSEA. Trimming left V 0 bases short and J 8 bases short, with 10 bases between.

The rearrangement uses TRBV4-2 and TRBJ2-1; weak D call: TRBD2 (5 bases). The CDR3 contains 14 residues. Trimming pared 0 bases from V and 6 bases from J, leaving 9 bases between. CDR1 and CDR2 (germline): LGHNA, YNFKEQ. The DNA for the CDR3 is TGTGCCAGCAGCCAAGACAGCGGCGTCAATGAGCAGTTCTTC. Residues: CASSQDSGVNEQFF.

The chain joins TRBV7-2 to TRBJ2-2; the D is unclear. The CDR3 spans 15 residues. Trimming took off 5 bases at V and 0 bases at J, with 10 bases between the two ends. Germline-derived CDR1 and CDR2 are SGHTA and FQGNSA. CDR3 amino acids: CASSLSGPNTGELFF. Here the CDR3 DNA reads TGTGCCAGCAGCCTCTCCGGACCGAACACCGGGGAGCTGTTTTTT. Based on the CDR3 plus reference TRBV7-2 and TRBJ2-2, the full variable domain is GAGVSQSPSNKVTEKGKDVELRCDPISGHTALYWYRQSLGQGLEFLIYFQGNSAPDKSGLPSDRFSAERTGGSVSTLTIQRTQQEDSAVYLCASSLSGPNTGELFFGEGSRLTVL.

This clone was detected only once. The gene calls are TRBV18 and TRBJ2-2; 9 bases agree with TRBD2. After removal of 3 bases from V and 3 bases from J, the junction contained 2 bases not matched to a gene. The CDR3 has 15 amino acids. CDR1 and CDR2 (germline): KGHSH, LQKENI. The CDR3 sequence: CASSPIAGDTGELFF. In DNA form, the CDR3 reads TGTGCCAGCTCACCGATAGCGGGGGACACCGGGGAGCTGTTTTTT.

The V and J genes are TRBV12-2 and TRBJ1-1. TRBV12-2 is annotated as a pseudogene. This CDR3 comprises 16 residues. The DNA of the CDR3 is TGTGCAAGTCGCGGGGATGAGGGACGGATGAACACTGAAGCTTTCTTT. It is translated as CASRGDEGRMNTEAFF.

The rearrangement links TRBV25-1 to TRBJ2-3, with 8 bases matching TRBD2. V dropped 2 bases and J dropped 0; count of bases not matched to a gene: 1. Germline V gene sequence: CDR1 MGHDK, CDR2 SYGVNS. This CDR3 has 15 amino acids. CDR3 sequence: CASSERLASTDTQYF. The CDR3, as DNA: TGTGCCAGCAGTGAAAGACTAGCGAGCACAGATACGCAGTATTTT.

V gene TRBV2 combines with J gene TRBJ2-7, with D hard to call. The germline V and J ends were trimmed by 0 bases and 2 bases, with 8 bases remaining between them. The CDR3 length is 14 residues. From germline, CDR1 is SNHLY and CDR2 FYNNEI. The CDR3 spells CASSEAVGTYEQYF. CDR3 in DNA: TGTGCCAGCAGTGAAGCCGTGGGGACCTACGAGCAGTACTTC.

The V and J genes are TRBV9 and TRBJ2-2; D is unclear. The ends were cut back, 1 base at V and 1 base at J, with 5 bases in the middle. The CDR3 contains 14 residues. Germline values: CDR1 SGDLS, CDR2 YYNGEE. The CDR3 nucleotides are TGTGCCAGCAGCGTAACCCAGAACACCGGGGAGCTGTTTTTT. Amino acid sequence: CASSVTQNTGELFF.

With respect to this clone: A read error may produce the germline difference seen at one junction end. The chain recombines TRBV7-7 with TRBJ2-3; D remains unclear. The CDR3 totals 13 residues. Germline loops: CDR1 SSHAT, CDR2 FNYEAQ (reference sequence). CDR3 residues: CASSSNQRDTQYF. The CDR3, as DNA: TGTGCTAGCAGCTCCAATCAGCGCGATACGCAGTATTTT.

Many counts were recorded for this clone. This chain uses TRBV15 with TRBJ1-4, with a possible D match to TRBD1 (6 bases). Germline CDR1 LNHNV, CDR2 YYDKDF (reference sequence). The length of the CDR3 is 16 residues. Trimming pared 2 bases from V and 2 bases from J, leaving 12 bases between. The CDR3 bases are TGTGCCACCAGCAGACCGAAAACAGGGACTAATGAAAAACTGTTTTTT. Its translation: CATSRPKTGTNEKLFF.

The CDR3 loop reads CASSFQLRGNEQFF. For the CDR3, the DNA is TGTGCCAGCAGTTTTCAATTGCGGGGTAATGAGCAGTTCTTC. The rearrangement links TRBV27 to TRBJ2-1; D perhaps matches TRBD2 (6 bases). Trimming removed 3 bases at V and 7 bases at J, with 13 bases between. In germline, CDR1 is MNHEY, CDR2 SMNVEV (reference sequence). The CDR3 loop spans 14 amino acids.

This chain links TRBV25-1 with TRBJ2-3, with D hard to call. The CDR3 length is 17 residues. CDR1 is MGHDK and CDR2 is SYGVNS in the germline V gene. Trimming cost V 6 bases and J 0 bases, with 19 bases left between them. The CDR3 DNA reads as TGTGCCAGCAGCCCCTTTGCTCGGACGGAGAGCACAGATACGCAGTATTTT. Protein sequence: CASSPFARTESTDTQYF. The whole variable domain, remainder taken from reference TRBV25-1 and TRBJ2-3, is EADIYQTPRYLVIGTGKKITLECSQTMGHDKMYWYQQDPGMELHLIHYSYGVNSTEKGDLSSESTVSRIRTEHFPLTLESARPSHTSQYLCASSPFARTESTDTQYFGPGTRLTVL.

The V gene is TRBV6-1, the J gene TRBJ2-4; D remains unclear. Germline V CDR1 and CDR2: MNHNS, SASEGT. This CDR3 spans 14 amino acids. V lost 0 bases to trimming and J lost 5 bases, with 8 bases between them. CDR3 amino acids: CASSEAGSENIQYF. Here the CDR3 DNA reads TGTGCCAGCAGTGAAGCGGGATCCGAAAACATTCAGTACTTC.

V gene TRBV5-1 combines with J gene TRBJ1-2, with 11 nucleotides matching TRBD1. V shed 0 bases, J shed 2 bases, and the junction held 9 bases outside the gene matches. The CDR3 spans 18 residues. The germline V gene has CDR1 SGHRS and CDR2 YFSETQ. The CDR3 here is CASSLDAFGTGGNYGYTF. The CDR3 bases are TGCGCCAGCAGCTTGGATGCTTTTGGGACAGGGGGGAACTATGGCTACACCTTC.

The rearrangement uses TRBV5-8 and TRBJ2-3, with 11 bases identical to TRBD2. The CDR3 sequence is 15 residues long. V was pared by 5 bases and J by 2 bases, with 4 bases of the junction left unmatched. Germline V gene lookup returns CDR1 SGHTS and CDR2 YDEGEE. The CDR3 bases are TGTGCCAGCAGGCGGACTAGCGGGCTCACAGATACGCAGTATTTT. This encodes CASRRTSGLTDTQYF.

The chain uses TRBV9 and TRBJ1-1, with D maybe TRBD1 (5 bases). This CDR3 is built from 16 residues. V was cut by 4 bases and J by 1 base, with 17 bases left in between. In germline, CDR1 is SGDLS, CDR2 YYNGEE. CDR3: CASSLGAGRENTEAFF. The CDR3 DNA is TGTGCCAGCAGCCTCGGGGCGGGACGGGAGAACACTGAAGCTTTCTTT.